Given below is one T cell receptor (beta chain) in context. The antigen is not known. Primers: 60 Vbeta forward and 13 Jbeta reverse. Method: immunoSEQ multiplex PCR; TCRdb's copy keeps in-frame clones and lacks some. The sample shows about 130,000 clones, 84% of them seen only once. This sample was included in a study of cytomegalovirus exposure and HLA in healthy donors. Study in general: Approximately 180 million T cells yielded approximately 110 million unique TCR beta sequences in earlier analysis.

The germline CDR1 and CDR2 sequences are GTSNPN and SVGIG (reference sequence). The CDR3 runs to 13 residues. V was clipped by 1 base and J by 1 base, with 7 bases between them. Whole-study findings and limits: There were several of the most significant clusters that appeared linked to common viral pathogens in a later analysis. Owing to their indistinguishability, certain V segments, notably TRBV6-2 and TRBV6-3, were excluded.

It was healthy bone marrow donors who served as donors. This chain joins TRBV30 and TRBJ1-1, with a possible D match to TRBD1 (6 bases). The sequence came from a man aged 45-65 years in good health and CMV-seronegative. Sequenced material: PBMCs. Here the CDR3 DNA reads TGTGCCTGGAGTGAACAGGGGAACACTGAAGCTTTCTTT. Its translation is CAWSEQGNTEAFF.